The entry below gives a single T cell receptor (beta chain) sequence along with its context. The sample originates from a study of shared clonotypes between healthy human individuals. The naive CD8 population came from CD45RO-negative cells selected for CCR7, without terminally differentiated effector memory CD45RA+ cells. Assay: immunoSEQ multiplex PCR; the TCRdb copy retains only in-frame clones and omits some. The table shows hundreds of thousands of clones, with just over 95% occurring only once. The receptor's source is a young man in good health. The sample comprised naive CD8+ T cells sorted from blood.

The CDR3 protein is CASSLPSSYEQYF. The DNA for the CDR3 is TGTGCCAGCAGCCTCCCCAGCTCCTACGAGCAGTACTTC. The chain has TRBV6-6 and TRBJ2-7, with D unclear. Trimming pared 6 bases from V and 0 bases from J, leaving 9 bases between. Germline lookup yields CDR1 MNHNY and CDR2 SVGAGI (reference sequence). The CDR3 spans 13 residues.